The 16 T cell receptor beta chains presented below share a single source sample, sequenced in a study of T cell responses to AZD1222 COVID-19 vaccine. Some clones are missing from TCRdb's copy, which holds only in-frame ones; the method was immunoSEQ multiplex PCR. The sample contains more than 100,000 clones, roughly 85% of which appear only once. This specimen consisted of peripheral blood, obtained 28 days after the second dose of the MenACWY control vaccine. The origin of the receptors is an adult who received the MenACWY meningococcal vaccine as a control.

The chain employs TRBV4-3 and TRBJ2-3, with 8 bases matching TRBD2. The CDR3 is made up of 16 amino acids. Germline CDR1 and CDR2: LGHNA and YSLEER. V trimming: 0 bases; J trimming: 4 bases; junction bases outside the gene matches: 6. In DNA form, the CDR3 reads TGCGCCAGCAGCCAAGATCGGGAAGCGGGGGCAGATACGCAGTATTTT. This gives the protein CASSQDREAGADTQYF.

This chain connects TRBV19 to TRBJ1-1; D is unclear. The length of the CDR3 is 15 residues. Trimming shortened V by 3 bases and J by 4 bases, and 15 bases separated the two germline ends. Germline CDR1 reads LNHDA; CDR2 reads SQIVND (reference sequence). CDR3 DNA: TGTGCCAGTAGTATGGGGAGGGTCGGGAGCACTGAAGCTTTCTTT. Translating gives CASSMGRVGSTEAFF.

The chain joins TRBV5-8 to TRBJ1-2; 9 positions match TRBD1. Germline V gene data show CDR1 as SGHTS and CDR2 as YDEGEE. The V segment lost 3 bases and the J segment 4 bases; nucleotides outside the gene matches: 16. The length of the CDR3 is 18 residues. CDR3 sequence: CASSSSPGQGFIGYGYTF. For the CDR3, the DNA is TGTGCCAGCAGCTCGTCCCCGGGACAGGGATTTATCGGCTATGGCTACACCTTC.

J is TRBJ2-2 and V is TRBV7-9; 7 nucleotides match TRBD2. This CDR3 has 17 amino acids. Germline lookup yields CDR1 SEHNR and CDR2 FQNEAQ (reference sequence). J was trimmed by 1 base and V by 5 bases; bases with no gene match: 10. Here the CDR3 DNA reads TGTGCCAGCAGCCCACTAGCGACTCCACTGAACACCGGGGAGCTGTTTTTT. Translating gives CASSPLATPLNTGELFF.

The chain recombines TRBV12-3 or TRBV12-4 with TRBJ2-7, with unresolved D. This CDR3 has 11 residues. V shed 6 bases and J shed 3 bases, with 6 bases lying between them. The CDR3 region is CASSHSYEQYF. CDR3 nucleotide sequence: TGTGCCAGCAGCCATAGCTACGAGCAGTACTTC.

The rearrangement joins TRBV10-1 to TRBJ2-1; maybe TRBD1 (6 bases). V was trimmed by 2 bases and J by 2 bases, leaving 7 bases between them. The CDR3 spans 14 residues. Germline loops: CDR1 WNHNN, CDR2 SYGVQD (reference sequence). DNA of the CDR3: TGCGCCAGCAGTGAGCCAGGGGCCTACAATGAGCAGTTCTTC. It specifies CASSEPGAYNEQFF.

This rearrangement joins TRBV9 to TRBJ1-1; D is undetermined. CDR1 is SGDLS and CDR2 is YYNGEE in the germline V gene. The CDR3 sequence is 14 residues long. The V and J ends lost 1 base and 1 base respectively, with 8 bases between them. CDR3 DNA: TGTGCCAGCAGCGTAATAGCAGGGAACACTGAAGCTTTCTTT. Translated, it gives CASSVIAGNTEAFF.

The J gene is TRBJ2-3, the V gene TRBV30; D not certain. The V gene lost 0 bases and the J gene lost 5 bases, with 12 bases spanning the gap. Germline V lookup: CDR1 GTSNPN, CDR2 SVGIG (reference sequence). The CDR3 consists of 14 residues. The CDR3 reads CAWSVASRGDTQYF. In nucleotides, the CDR3 is TGTGCCTGGAGTGTTGCCAGTCGTGGAGATACGCAGTATTTT.

Regarding this clone: A read error may account for a junction end that differs from germline. V gene TRBV10-3 combines with J gene TRBJ2-7; D unresolved. This CDR3 contains 12 residues. The germline gives CDR1 ENHRY, CDR2 SYGVKD. In nucleotides, the CDR3 is TGTGCCATCAGTGACCCACCTGGGATTCAAGCGTTC. This encodes CAISDPPGIQAF.

This chain joins TRBV3-1 (or the pseudogene TRBV3-2) and TRBJ1-1; D uncertain. In germline, CDR1 is LGHDT, CDR2 YNNKEL (reference sequence). The CDR3 runs 14 residues. V dropped 0 bases and J dropped 4 bases, with 9 bases sitting between them. CDR3 DNA sequence: TGTGCCAGCAGCCAAGACGTTGGAGGCACTGAAGCTTTCTTT. Residues: CASSQDVGGTEAFF.

J is TRBJ2-4 and V is TRBV19, with 7 bases identical to TRBD2. V shed 8 bases, J shed 1 base, and the junction held 11 bases outside the gene matches. The CDR3 has 16 residues. CDR1 and CDR2 (germline): LNHDA, SQIVND (reference sequence). As DNA, the CDR3 is TGTGCCAGTGAGGGAGGGCCACCCGGGGCCAAAAACATTCAGTACTTC. This translates into CASEGGPPGAKNIQYF.

This rearrangement joins TRBV3-1 (or the pseudogene TRBV3-2) to TRBJ1-1; the D is unclear. The V end lost 4 bases, the J end lost 1 base, and 10 bases lay between the germline ends. Germline assignment: CDR1 LGHDT and CDR2 YNNKEL (reference sequence). This CDR3 contains 14 residues. CDR3 nucleotides: TGTGCCAGCAGCCTGAGATGGCAGAACACTGAAGCTTTCTTT. It translates to CASSLRWQNTEAFF.

The CDR3 bases are TGTGCCAGCAGCGAGGGGTCGGACAGGTACAATGAGCAGTTCTTC. It encodes CASSEGSDRYNEQFF. The chain employs TRBV7-7 and TRBJ2-1; the match to TRBD1 covers 7 bases. The CDR3 extends over 15 amino acids. Germline lookup yields CDR1 SSHAT and CDR2 FNYEAQ (reference sequence). V was pared by 5 bases and J by 4 bases, with 8 bases of the junction left unmatched.

The J gene is TRBJ2-1, the V gene TRBV7-6; D possibly corresponds to TRBD1 (6 bases). The CDR3 is 15 amino acids. The V end was cut by 3 bases, the J end by 5 bases, with 14 bases between. Germline CDR1 and CDR2: SGHVS and FNYEAQ. The DNA for the CDR3 is TGTGCCAGCAGCTTTCGGACAGCTACTAACAATGAGCAGTTCTTC. It encodes CASSFRTATNNEQFF.

This chain uses TRBV5-6 with TRBJ1-2, with 10 nucleotides matching TRBD1. Germline-derived CDR1 and CDR2 are SGHDT and YYEEEE. This CDR3 is built from 14 residues. Trimming at V came to 2 bases and at J to 5 bases, leaving 3 bases not matched to a gene. The CDR3 nucleotides read TGTGCCAGCAGCTTCGGGACAGGGGTGTATGGCTACACCTTC. Its protein is CASSFGTGVYGYTF.

The V gene is TRBV24-1, the J gene TRBJ1-2; maybe TRBD1 (5 bases). Germline assignment: CDR1 KGHDR and CDR2 SFDVKD. The CDR3 is made up of 12 amino acids. Deletions cut 4 bases from V and 5 bases from J, with 7 bases between. The CDR3 nucleotides are TGTGCCACCAGTGAGGGGGAGTATGGCTACACCTTC. Residues: CATSEGEYGYTF.